The following is a T cell receptor (beta chain) sequence with its context. Its antigen is unknown. V was shortened by 1 base and J by 2 bases, with 11 bases between the two germline ends. Per germline, CDR1 SGHVS and CDR2 FNYEAQ. CDR3 length equals 15 residues. The repertoire was sequenced with immunoSEQ multiplex PCR; TCRdb's copy has only in-frame clones and lacks some. The top ten hold under 2% of the sample, which has 600,000 to 800,000 clones, roughly two thirds seen once. This sample is part of a study of shared clonotypes between healthy human individuals. Study-wide points: What limited the represented genetic and exposure-history diversity was the small number of donors.

The rearrangement joins TRBV7-6 to TRBJ2-5; D gene ambiguous. This receptor was obtained from a woman in her 30s in good health. Sequencing input: memory CD4+ T cells sorted from blood. As to subset: CD45RA-negative fraction. The CDR3 DNA sequence: TGTGCCAGCAGCTTAGGGTATGGCTGGCAAGAGACCCAGTACTTC. It codes for CASSLGYGWQETQYF.